Sequencing of this T cell receptor beta chain was carried out in a study of cytomegalovirus exposure and HLA in healthy donors. Overall study: Of roughly 400 genotyped donors, 81% clustered with self-reported Caucasian donors.

Study conclusions and caveats: Roughly uniform depth of sequencing across donors was assumed in presence/absence analyses. Earlier analysis found most TCR beta V segments productive about 87% or about 30% of the time.

The V end lost 9 bases, the J end lost 6 bases, and 22 bases lay between the germline ends. The CDR3 sequence is 15 residues long. The germline V gene has CDR1 MDHEN and CDR2 SYDVKM. Nominally healthy donors provided the samples, though records likely missed some immune exposures. Remarks on this clone: No antigen is known for it.

13 Jbeta primers and 60 Vbeta primers were used for the PCR. Only in-frame clones appear in the TCRdb table, and some are missing; sequencing was by immunoSEQ multiplex PCR. The sample lists roughly 150,000 clones; roughly four fifths were seen once. The gene calls are TRBV28 and TRBJ2-3, with D perhaps TRBD2 (7 bases). Sample: PBMCs. The sequence was obtained from a male donor in good health and CMV-seronegative. The CDR3 DNA follows: TGTGCCAGAATCCGAACAGGGAGGGGGATCGATACGCAGTATTTT. This gives the protein CARIRTGRGIDTQYF.